This T cell receptor beta chain was retrieved from a study of blood T cells in healthy people across ages. Roughly 9.2 milliliters was the volume of peripheral blood drawn from each donor. Samples each had at least 5.5 micrograms of total RNA extracted. Sample-barcoded 5' priming and a J-beta primer mix drove a second PCR of about 7 to 11 cycles. Each sample yielded at least 3 million CDR3-containing paired-end reads. TCRdb recomputed calls from the 5' RACE reads with MiXCR, one row per CDR3 protein. This table has over a million distinct CDR3 sequences, roughly 64% appearing once. The receptor's source is a man between 18 and 29 years old in good health. Specimen: blood.

The CDR3, as DNA: TGCGCCAGCAGCTTGGGCGGAGCGGGAGTGAGGAATGAGCAGTTCTTC. Its protein product is CASSLGGAGVRNEQFF. The V and J genes are TRBV5-1 and TRBJ2-1; TRBD2 agrees at 8 bases. This CDR3 region has 16 residues. J was trimmed by 7 bases and V by 0 bases; bases with no gene match: 9. The germline V gene encodes CDR1 SGHRS and CDR2 YFSETQ.